The 23 T cell receptor beta chains presented below share a single source sample, sequenced in a study of blood T cells in healthy people across ages (dated by TCRdb to 2013 to 2016). Library method: 5' RACE. Sequencing relied on an Illumina HiSeq 2500. A second PCR of roughly 7 to 12 cycles was run with a J-beta primer mix and a sample-barcoded 5' primer. Starting from the raw public reads, TCRdb applied fastp trimming at Q25, assembled clones with MiXCR and retained in-frame beta chains. Each entry merges the rows of one CDR3 protein and shows their most common DNA and genes. This sample lists about a million distinct CDR3 sequences; roughly 51% were detected once. 20% to 25% of the sample comes from the top ten. Sequencing was performed on blood. The source is an older woman in good health.

The rearrangement uses TRBV12-5 and TRBJ1-1; D gene unclear. CDR3 length: 14 amino acids. Per germline, CDR1 LGHNT and CDR2 FRNRAP. V was shortened by 11 bases and J by 1 base, with 17 bases between the two germline ends. CDR3 region: CAHHSEFQNTEAFF. CDR3 nucleotide sequence: TGTGCTCACCACTCGGAGTTCCAGAACACTGAAGCTTTCTTT.

The chain links TRBV7-2 to TRBJ1-5, with TRBD1 matching over 9 bases. In germline, CDR1 is SGHTA, CDR2 FQGNSA. The CDR3 totals 15 residues. The trim removed 4 bases at V and 7 bases at J, leaving 8 bases unmatched. In DNA form, the CDR3 reads TGTGCCAGCAGCTCCGGGACAGGGTTTAAGCAGCCCCAGCATTTT. Amino acids: CASSSGTGFKQPQHF.

The rearrangement joins TRBV27 to TRBJ1-4; 7 nucleotides align to TRBD1. Looked up from germline, CDR1 is MNHEY and CDR2 is SMNVEV (reference sequence). The CDR3 loop spans 18 amino acids. V lost 4 bases, J lost 0 bases, and 11 bases stayed unmatched. The DNA of the CDR3 is TGTGCCAGCAGTTCCACGACAGGGCCGTTTCCAACTAATGAAAAACTGTTTTTT. Encoded protein: CASSSTTGPFPTNEKLFF.

J is TRBJ2-5 and V is TRBV28, with a tentative D call TRBD1 (6 bases). The J call is in doubt because the DNA end fits TRBJ2-7 better. The CDR3 spans 15 residues. Looked up from germline, CDR1 is MDHEN and CDR2 is SYDVKM. For the CDR3, the DNA is TGTGCCAGCAGACCCCTGGAAGGGACATCTTCCGAGCAGTACTTC. Its translation is CASRPLEGTSSEQYF.

This clonotype has only one observation. The gene calls are TRBV12-5 and TRBJ2-1; 9 nucleotides line up with TRBD2. CDR1 and CDR2 from the germline V gene are LGHNT and FRNRAP. The CDR3 totals 14 residues. V dropped 6 bases and J dropped 7; count of bases not matched to a gene: 7. The CDR3 spells CASGLGSGSNEQFF. CDR3 bases: TGTGCTAGTGGCCTGGGTAGCGGGAGTAATGAGCAGTTCTTC.

In this sample, this clonotype turned up a few times. The CDR3 nucleotides are TGTGCCAGCAGTTTGTCGACCGCAGGGGCCAACGTCCTGACTTTC. Translated: CASSLSTAGANVLTF. The V gene is TRBV5-5, the J gene TRBJ2-6, with D uncertain. Trimming took off 5 bases at V and 4 bases at J, with 13 bases between the two ends. This CDR3 is 15 amino acids long. Germline loops: CDR1 SGHKS, CDR2 YYEKEE (reference sequence).

The chain joins TRBV6-5 to TRBJ2-7; D perhaps matches TRBD2 (6 bases). The CDR3 has 14 residues. V shed 2 bases and J shed 4 bases, with 12 bases lying between them. Germline loops: CDR1 MNHEY, CDR2 SVGAGI. The CDR3: CASSYDGRFYEQYF. CDR3 DNA sequence: TGTGCCAGCAGTTACGACGGGAGATTTTACGAGCAGTACTTC.

This sequence joins TRBV2 and TRBJ2-1, with D perhaps TRBD1 or TRBD2 (6 bases each). The CDR3 is 14 amino acids. V was pared by 0 bases and J by 9 bases, with 12 bases between. Germline V gene data show CDR1 as SNHLY and CDR2 as FYNNEI. The CDR3 DNA reads TGTGCCAGCAGTGAAGCCGCCGGGGGCCCTGAGCAGTTCTTC. This sequence encodes CASSEAAGGPEQFF. The variable domain in full, with the rest retrieved from reference TRBV2 and TRBJ2-1, is EPEVTQTPSHQVTQMGQEVILRCVPISNHLYFYWYRQILGQKVEFLVSFYNNEISEKSEIFDDQFSVERPDGSNFTLKIRSTKLEDSAMYFCASSEAAGGPEQFFGPGTRLTVL.

The chain recombines TRBV7-2 with TRBJ2-5, with a tentative D call TRBD2 (7 bases). The CDR3 covers 16 residues. Germline values: CDR1 SGHTA, CDR2 FQGNSA. Trimming stripped 5 bases from V and 4 bases from J, with 20 bases between. The CDR3 DNA reads as TGTGCCAGCAGCCAGAAGGGGGGAGGGCTGTTAGAGACCCAGTACTTC. It specifies CASSQKGGGLLETQYF.

This clonotype showed up just once. The DNA for the CDR3 is TGTGCCAGCAGTGACAGGGGGCGAGCAGATACGCAGTATTTT. Its protein is CASSDRGRADTQYF. The chain links TRBV12-3 or TRBV12-4 to TRBJ2-3; 10 nucleotides line up with TRBD1. Losses at the gene ends were 5 bases for V and 4 bases for J; bases not matched to a gene: 3. CDR3 length equals 14 residues.

J is TRBJ2-5 and V is TRBV2, with D possibly being TRBD2 (5 bases). Trimming took off 5 bases at V and 1 base at J, with 11 bases between the two ends. The V gene's germline CDR1 is SNHLY and CDR2 FYNNEI. The length of the CDR3 is 14 residues. CDR3 bases: TGTGCCAGCAGTAGACGAGCGGTCCAAGAGACCCAGTACTTC. It encodes CASSRRAVQETQYF.

The genes are TRBV28 and TRBJ2-1, with no clear D. The V end lost 3 bases, the J end lost 10 bases, and 10 bases lay between the germline ends. Germline CDR1 reads MDHEN; CDR2 reads SYDVKM. This CDR3 region has 12 residues. Here the CDR3 reads CASSFMVGEQFF. Written as DNA, the CDR3 is TGTGCCAGCAGTTTCATGGTGGGCGAGCAGTTCTTC.

The chain joins TRBV27 to TRBJ1-6; D remains ambiguous. The CDR3 spans 13 residues. CDR1 is MNHEY and CDR2 is SMNVEV in the germline V gene (reference sequence). The germline V and J ends were trimmed by 10 bases and 1 base, with 8 bases remaining between them. Here the CDR3 reads CATLGSYNSPLHF. The DNA for the CDR3 is TGTGCCACCCTGGGGTCCTATAATTCACCCCTCCACTTT.

Worth noting for this clonotype: A read error may produce the germline difference seen at one junction end. The V gene is TRBV7-8, the J gene TRBJ2-5; no clear D gene. The CDR3 totals 11 residues. Germline V gene data show CDR1 as SGHVS and CDR2 as FQNEAQ. CDR3 amino acids: CASSLQESQYF. The CDR3 region has the DNA TGTGCCAGCAGCCTCCAAGAGAGCCAGTACTTC.

There are a few counts of this clonotype. J is TRBJ2-1 and V is TRBV29-1, with 9 bases that match TRBD2. V gave up 3 bases and J gave up 6 bases; unmatched junction bases: 6. CDR1 is SQVTM, CDR2 ANQGSEA, per germline. The CDR3 loop spans 14 amino acids. In DNA form, the CDR3 reads TGCAGCGTTGATTGGAGCGGGAGGATCAATGAGCAGTTCTTC. Its translation is CSVDWSGRINEQFF.

This clonotype turned up a few times. V is TRBV2 and J is TRBJ2-7; D is perhaps TRBD1 (6 bases). CDR1 is SNHLY and CDR2 is FYNNEI in the germline V gene. The CDR3 contains 13 residues. V lost 6 bases and J 0 bases, leaving 9 bases between the germline ends. The CDR3 DNA reads TGTGCCAGCAGGATGGACAGCTCCTACGAGCAGTACTTC. It yields the protein CASRMDSSYEQYF.

The gene calls are TRBV5-1 and TRBJ1-1, with a tentative D call TRBD1 (5 bases). V dropped 1 base and J dropped 2 bases, with 12 bases sitting between them. The CDR3 consists of 15 residues. From germline, CDR1 is SGHRS and CDR2 YFSETQ. Here the CDR3 reads CASSLPGTDNTEAFF. The CDR3 DNA sequence: TGCGCCAGCAGCTTGCCCGGGACGGATAACACTGAAGCTTTCTTT.

This chain joins TRBV10-3 and TRBJ2-3; 10 bases map to TRBD2. Germline CDR1 reads ENHRY; CDR2 reads SYGVKD. The CDR3 runs to 17 residues. Trimming took 6 bases from V and 0 from J; bases not matched to a gene: 9. The CDR3 loop reads CAISRTSGGVSTDTQYF. The CDR3 coding sequence is TGTGCCATCAGCAGGACTAGCGGAGGGGTGAGCACAGATACGCAGTATTTT.

Concerning this clonotype: A junction end diverges from the germline sequence, so it may reflect a read error. This chain uses TRBV29-1 with TRBJ2-3; either TRBD1 or TRBD2 may fit D (5 bases each). Germline V gene data show CDR1 as SQVTM and CDR2 as ANQGSEA. CDR3 length: 14 residues. The CDR3 DNA reads TGCAGCGTGGAAGGGACCAATGGGGCAGATACGCAGTATTTT. Translation: CSVEGTNGADTQYF.

This clonotype has more than one count but fewer than ten. The V and J genes are TRBV5-1 and TRBJ2-7; 12 nucleotides agree with TRBD2. J lost 1 base, V lost 1 base, and 6 bases had no gene match. Germline V CDR1 and CDR2: SGHRS, YFSETQ. The CDR3 sequence is 17 residues long. Written as DNA, the CDR3 is TGCGCCAGCAGCTTGTCCCGGACTAGCGGGAAGTCCTACGAGCAGTACTTC. It specifies CASSLSRTSGKSYEQYF.

CDR3 in amino acids: CASSLDLAETQYF. CDR3 in DNA: TGCGCCAGCAGCTTGGACCTAGCAGAGACCCAGTACTTC. The chain employs TRBV5-1 and TRBJ2-5; tentative D call: TRBD2 (5 bases). The CDR3 is 13 amino acids. Per germline, CDR1 SGHRS and CDR2 YFSETQ. V was shortened by 0 bases and J by 4 bases, with 7 bases between the two germline ends. Full variable domain (missing parts from reference TRBV5-1 and TRBJ2-5): KAGVTQTPRYLIKTRGQQVTLSCSPISGHRSVSWYQQTPGQGLQFLFEYFSETQRNKGNFPGRFSGRQFSNSRSEMNVSTLELGDSALYLCASSLDLAETQYFGPGTRLLVL.

The chain joins TRBV29-1 to TRBJ2-1; 10 positions agree with TRBD2. The CDR3 sequence is 16 residues long. Germline assignment: CDR1 SQVTM and CDR2 ANQGSEA. With V trimmed by 0 bases and J by 10 bases, 12 bases remained unmatched. DNA of the CDR3: TGCAGCGTTGAAGACCGGCGGACTAGCGGAGCTTACGAGCAGTTCTTC. The encoded protein is CSVEDRRTSGAYEQFF.

This clonotype occurred once. The rearrangement joins TRBV20-1 to TRBJ2-7; 9 nucleotides match TRBD2. V lost 3 bases to trimming and J lost 2 bases; unmatched junction nucleotides: 11. Germline CDR1 reads DFQATT; CDR2 reads SNEGSKA (reference sequence). The CDR3 loop spans 16 amino acids. DNA of the CDR3: TGCAGTGCTAGGGTCCCCGGAGGCGGGAGGGCCTACGAGCAGTACTTC. Protein product: CSARVPGGGRAYEQYF.